Detailed here is one T cell receptor (beta chain). This record comes from a study of blood T cell repertoires in COVID-19. Looking at the study overall: The United States, Italy and Spain were the sources of the acute and convalescent COVID-19 samples. The analysed material was cDNA or gDNA that came from T cells, B-cell-depleted T cells, or PBMCs.

Original processing methods: Reference gene primer amplification in the assay estimated nucleated cell counts. Libraries were prepared by immunoSEQ multiplex PCR; TCRdb keeps only in-frame clonotypes and omits some of them. That table is the source of V, J and clone size, and D and trimming were worked out from the DNA. The sample shows tens of thousands of clones, around nine tenths of them seen only once. The CDR3 runs 15 residues. Germline loops: CDR1 SGHAT, CDR2 FQNNGV. Losses at the gene ends were 4 bases for V and 6 bases for J; bases not matched to a gene: 11. The receptor was derived from a man over 45 with active COVID-19. The chain is built from TRBV11-2 and TRBJ2-7; 8 positions match TRBD2. Sequencing was performed on peripheral blood. CDR3 loop: CASSSPGGRGGEQYF. CDR3 DNA sequence: TGTGCCAGCAGCTCGCCGGGGGGGCGGGGTGGCGAGCAGTACTTC.